This T cell receptor beta chain was captured in a study of blood T cells in healthy people across ages. Combining a sample-barcoded 5' primer with a J-beta primer mix, a second PCR ran for roughly 7 to 12 cycles. TCRdb independently ran MiXCR on the 5' RACE reads; one entry per CDR3 protein. The sample records more than 650,000 distinct CDR3 sequences, roughly 24% being singletons. Germline CDR1 reads MDHEN; CDR2 reads SYDVKM. This CDR3 is built from 15 residues. The sample was also linked to a second study, of T cells of mothers and their children.

This TCR was sampled from a boy younger than 18 in good health. V and J are TRBV28 and TRBJ2-1; tentatively, D is TRBD1 or TRBD2 (5 bases each). The J call may be faulty, since TRBJ2-7 better matches the DNA end. The sample consisted of blood. The CDR3 is CASSHGTSGSYEQYF. The CDR3 nucleotides are TGTGCCAGCAGTCACGGGACGAGCGGATCCTACGAGCAGTACTTC.